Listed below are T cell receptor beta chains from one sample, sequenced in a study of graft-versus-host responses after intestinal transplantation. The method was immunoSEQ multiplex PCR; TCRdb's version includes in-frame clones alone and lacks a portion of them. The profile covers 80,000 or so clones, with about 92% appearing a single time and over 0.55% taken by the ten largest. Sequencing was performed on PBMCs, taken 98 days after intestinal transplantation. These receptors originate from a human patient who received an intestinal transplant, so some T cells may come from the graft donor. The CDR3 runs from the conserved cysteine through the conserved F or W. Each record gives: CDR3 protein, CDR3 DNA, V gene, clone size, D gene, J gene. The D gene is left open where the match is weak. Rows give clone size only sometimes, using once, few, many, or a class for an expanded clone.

CSVETQGAHYEQYF	TGCAGCGTTGAAACACAGGGGGCACACTACGAGCAGTACTTC	TRBV29-1	-	TRBD1	TRBJ2-7
CASSLFMGYYNEQFF	TGTGCCAGCAGTTTATTTATGGGTTACTACAATGAGCAGTTCTTC	TRBV27	-	-	TRBJ2-1
CASSTHTSGFYNEQFF	TGTGCCAGTAGTACCCATACTAGCGGGTTCTACAATGAGCAGTTCTTC	TRBV19	-	TRBD2	TRBJ2-1
CASSPQNTDTQYF	TGTGCCAGCTCACCCCAAAACACAGATACGCAGTATTTT	TRBV18	-	-	TRBJ2-3
CASGLIRGTVNTGELFF	TGTGCTAGTGGTTTGATCAGGGGGACAGTGAACACCGGGGAGCTGTTTTTT	TRBV12-5	-	TRBD1	TRBJ2-2
CASSYSPMLNTEAFF	TGTGCCAGCAGTTACTCGCCCATGTTGAACACTGAAGCTTTCTTT	TRBV6-5	-	-	TRBJ1-1
CASSYAVVSTDTQYF	TGTGCCAGCAGTTATGCCGTAGTTAGCACAGATACGCAGTATTTT	TRBV6-5	-	-	TRBJ2-3
CASSQQGETQYF	TGTGCCAGCAGCCAACAGGGAGAGACCCAGTACTTC	TRBV4-2	-	-	TRBJ2-5
CASSPDWRADQETQYF	TGTGCCAGCTCACCCGATTGGCGAGCGGACCAAGAGACCCAGTACTTC	TRBV18	-	-	TRBJ2-5
CASSRADSPYEQYF	TGTGCCAGCAGCCGGGCCGACAGTCCCTACGAGCAGTACTTC	TRBV6-5	-	-	TRBJ2-7
CASSQGGDRGYNEQFF	TGTGCCAGCAGCCAGGGGGGAGACAGGGGCTACAATGAGCAGTTCTTC	TRBV7-9	-	TRBD1	TRBJ2-1
CASSLAIPYEQYF	TGTGCCAGCAGCTTAGCAATTCCCTACGAGCAGTACTTC	TRBV11-2	once	-	TRBJ2-7
CASSADRGGQPQHF	TGTGCCAGCAGCGCCGACAGGGGCGGGCAGCCCCAGCATTTT	TRBV9	-	TRBD1	TRBJ1-5
CASSSYRAGGSYEQYF	TGTGCCAGCAGTTCCTACCGAGCGGGAGGATCCTACGAGCAGTACTTC	TRBV28	once	TRBD2	TRBJ2-7
CASGAGNEQYF	TGTGCCAGTGGGGCAGGGAACGAGCAGTACTTC	TRBV5-5	-	-	TRBJ2-7
CASRRVTWGTTTEAFF	TGTGCCAGCAGACGCGTTACGTGGGGGACGACTACTGAAGCTTTCTTT	TRBV2	-	-	TRBJ1-1
CASSLAGTGGSSYEQYF	TGTGCCAGCAGCTTAGCCGGGACAGGGGGCTCCTCCTACGAGCAGTACTTC	TRBV7-6	-	TRBD1	TRBJ2-7
CASQDVGVGSTDTQYF	TGTGCCAGCCAAGACGTTGGGGTGGGTAGCACAGATACGCAGTATTTT	TRBV11-2	-	-	TRBJ2-3
CASSLEAGTHTGELFF	TGTGCCAGCAGCTTAGAGGCCGGGACTCACACCGGGGAGCTGTTTTTT	TRBV7-2	-	-	TRBJ2-2
CASSLAGVDEQYF	TGTGCCAGCAGCTTAGCGGGAGTAGACGAGCAGTACTTC	TRBV7-9	-	-	TRBJ2-7
CSARIVNEQFF	TGCAGTGCTAGAATTGTCAATGAGCAGTTCTTC	TRBV20-1	-	-	TRBJ2-1
CASSESGQLYGYTF	TGCGCCAGCAGTGAGTCGGGACAGCTCTATGGCTACACCTTC	TRBV10-1	-	TRBD1	TRBJ1-2
CASSPQGGSYNEQFF	TGTGCCAGCAGCCCACAGGGTGGCTCCTACAATGAGCAGTTCTTC	TRBV5-4	-	-	TRBJ2-1
CASVPGAAYEQYF	TGTGCCAGCGTTCCGGGAGCAGCCTACGAGCAGTACTTC	TRBV28	-	-	TRBJ2-7
CASSSSLLTDTQYF	TGTGCCAGCAGTTCGTCGCTCCTCACAGATACGCAGTATTTT	TRBV28	-	-	TRBJ2-3
CASGLAAPASGNTIYF	TGTGCTAGTGGTTTGGCAGCGCCTGCCTCTGGAAACACCATATATTTT	TRBV12-5	-	-	TRBJ1-3
CASSEAGGHNEQFF	TGTGCCAGCAGTGAAGCGGGGGGGCACAATGAGCAGTTCTTC	TRBV6-1	-	-	TRBJ2-1
CASSAGVSSYNSPLHF	TGTGCCAGCAGCGCGGGGGTCAGCTCCTATAATTCACCCCTCCACTTT	TRBV9	-	-	TRBJ1-6
CATSRDTSYEQYF	TGTGCCACCAGCAGAGATACATCCTACGAGCAGTACTTC	TRBV15	-	-	TRBJ2-7
CASSIDSGGTQETQYF	TGTGCCAGTAGTATAGACAGCGGGGGGACTCAAGAGACCCAGTACTTC	TRBV19	-	TRBD2	TRBJ2-5